The TCR beta chain described here comes from a study of technical replicates of blood from a few donors. V shed 1 base and J 0 bases; nucleotides not matched to a gene: 7. The length of the CDR3 is 18 residues. Germline V lookup: CDR1 LNHNV, CDR2 YYDKDF (reference sequence). The repertoire was sequenced with immunoSEQ multiplex PCR; TCRdb's copy has only in-frame clones and lacks some. Altogether tens of thousands of clones are present, just over 90% being singletons, with the ten largest covering approximately 0.25%. The sequence derives from a human donor in good health. Specimen: T cells isolated from PBMCs. The V call is TRBV15, the J call TRBJ1-5, with 9 positions matching TRBD1. The CDR3 sequence: CATSRGYRQGDSNQPQHF. The CDR3, as DNA: TGTGCCACCAGCAGAGGATACCGACAGGGGGATAGCAATCAGCCCCAGCATTTT.